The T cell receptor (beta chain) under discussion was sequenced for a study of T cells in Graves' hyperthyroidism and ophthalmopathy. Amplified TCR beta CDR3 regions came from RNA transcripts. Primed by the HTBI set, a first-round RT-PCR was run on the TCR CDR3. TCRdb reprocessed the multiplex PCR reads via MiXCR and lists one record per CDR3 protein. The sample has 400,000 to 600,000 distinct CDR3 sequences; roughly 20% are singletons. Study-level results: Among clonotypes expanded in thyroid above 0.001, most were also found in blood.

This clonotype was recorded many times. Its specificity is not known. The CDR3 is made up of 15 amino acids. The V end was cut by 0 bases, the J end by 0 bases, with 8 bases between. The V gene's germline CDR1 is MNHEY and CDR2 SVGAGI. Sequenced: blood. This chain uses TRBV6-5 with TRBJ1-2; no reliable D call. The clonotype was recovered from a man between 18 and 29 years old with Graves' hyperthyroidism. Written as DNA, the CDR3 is TGTGCCAGCAGTTACTCGCCAGATCCTAACTATGGCTACACCTTC. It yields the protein CASSYSPDPNYGYTF.